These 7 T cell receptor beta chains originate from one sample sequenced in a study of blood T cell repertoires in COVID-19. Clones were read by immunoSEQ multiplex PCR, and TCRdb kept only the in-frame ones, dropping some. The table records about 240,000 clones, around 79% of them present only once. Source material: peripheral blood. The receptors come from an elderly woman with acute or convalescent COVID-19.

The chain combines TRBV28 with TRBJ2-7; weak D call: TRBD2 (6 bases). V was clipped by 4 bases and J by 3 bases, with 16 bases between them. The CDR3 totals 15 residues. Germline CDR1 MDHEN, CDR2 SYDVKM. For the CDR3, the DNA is TGTGCCAGCAGTTCCCCTGGGACTTCCTACTACGAGCAGTACTTC. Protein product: CASSSPGTSYYEQYF.

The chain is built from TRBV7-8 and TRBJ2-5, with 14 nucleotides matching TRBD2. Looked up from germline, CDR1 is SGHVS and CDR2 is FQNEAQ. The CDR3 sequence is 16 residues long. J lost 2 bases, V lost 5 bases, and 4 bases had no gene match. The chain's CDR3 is CASSRLAGGRQETQYF. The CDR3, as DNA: TGTGCCAGCAGCCGACTAGCGGGGGGGCGACAAGAGACCCAGTACTTC.

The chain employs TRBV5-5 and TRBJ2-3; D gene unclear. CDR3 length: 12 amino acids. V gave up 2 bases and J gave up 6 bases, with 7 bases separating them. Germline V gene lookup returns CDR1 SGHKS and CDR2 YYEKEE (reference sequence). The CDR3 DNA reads TGTGCCAGCAGCTTACCGGTTGATACGCAGTATTTT. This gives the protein CASSLPVDTQYF. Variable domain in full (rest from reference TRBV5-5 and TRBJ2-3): DAGVTQSPTHLIKTRGQQVTLRCSPISGHKSVSWYQQVLGQGPQFIFQYYEKEERGRGNFPDRFSARQFPNYSSELNVNALLLGDSALYLCASSLPVDTQYFGPGTRLTVL.

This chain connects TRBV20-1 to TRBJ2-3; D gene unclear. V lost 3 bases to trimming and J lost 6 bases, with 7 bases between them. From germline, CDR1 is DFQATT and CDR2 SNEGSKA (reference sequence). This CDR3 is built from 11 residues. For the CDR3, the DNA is TGCAGTGCTAGCCCATCCGATACGCAGTATTTT. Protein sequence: CSASPSDTQYF.

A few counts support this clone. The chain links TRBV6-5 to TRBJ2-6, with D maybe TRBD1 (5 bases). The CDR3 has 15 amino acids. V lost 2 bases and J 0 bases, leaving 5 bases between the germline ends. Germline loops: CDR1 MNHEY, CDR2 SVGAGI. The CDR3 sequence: CASSYDSSGANVLTF. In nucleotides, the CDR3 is TGTGCCAGCAGTTACGACAGCTCTGGGGCCAACGTCCTGACTTTC.

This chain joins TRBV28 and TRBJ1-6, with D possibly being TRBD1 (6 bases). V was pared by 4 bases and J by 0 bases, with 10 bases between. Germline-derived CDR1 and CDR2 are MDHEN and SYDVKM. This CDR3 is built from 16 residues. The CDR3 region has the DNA TGTGCCAGCAGTTACCAACAGGGCTCCTATAATTCACCCCTCCACTTT. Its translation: CASSYQQGSYNSPLHF. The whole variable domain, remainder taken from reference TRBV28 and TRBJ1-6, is DVKVTQSSRYLVKRTGEKVFLECVQDMDHENMFWYRQDPGLGLRLIYFSYDVKMKEKGDIPEGYSVSREKKERFSLILESASTNQTSMYLCASSYQQGSYNSPLHFGNGTRLTVT.

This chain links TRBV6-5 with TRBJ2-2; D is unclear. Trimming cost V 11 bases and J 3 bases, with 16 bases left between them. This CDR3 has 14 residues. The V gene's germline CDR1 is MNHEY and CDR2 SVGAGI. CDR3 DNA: TGTGCCGTCCGGGTAGAGACCTACACCGGGGAGCTGTTTTTT. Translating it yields CAVRVETYTGELFF.